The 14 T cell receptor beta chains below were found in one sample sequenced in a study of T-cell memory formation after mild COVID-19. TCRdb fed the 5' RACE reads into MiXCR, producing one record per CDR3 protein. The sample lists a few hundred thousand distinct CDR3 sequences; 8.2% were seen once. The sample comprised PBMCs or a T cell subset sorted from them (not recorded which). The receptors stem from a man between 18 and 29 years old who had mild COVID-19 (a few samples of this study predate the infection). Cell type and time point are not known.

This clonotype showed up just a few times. The CDR3 DNA is TGTGCCAGCAGAGTTTTCCTCGGGCAGGGGGATGAAAAACTGTTTTTT. Translating it yields CASRVFLGQGDEKLFF. The V and J genes are TRBV12-3 or TRBV12-4 and TRBJ1-4, with 7 bases aligning to TRBD1. V lost 6 bases and J lost 6; bases outside the gene matches: 13. There are 16 residues in the CDR3.

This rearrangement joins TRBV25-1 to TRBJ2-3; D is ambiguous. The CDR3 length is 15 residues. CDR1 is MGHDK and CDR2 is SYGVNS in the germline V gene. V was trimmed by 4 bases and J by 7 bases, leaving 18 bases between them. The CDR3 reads CASSGGFYSGYTQYF. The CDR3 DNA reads TGTGCCAGCAGTGGGGGATTCTACAGTGGGTATACGCAGTATTTT.

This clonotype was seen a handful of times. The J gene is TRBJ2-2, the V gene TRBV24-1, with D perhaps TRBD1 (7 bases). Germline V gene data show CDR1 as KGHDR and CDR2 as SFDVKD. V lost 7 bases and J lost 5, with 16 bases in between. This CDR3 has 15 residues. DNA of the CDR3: TGTGCCACCAGCCAGGGGGGACTTGGAACCGGGGAGCTGTTTTTT. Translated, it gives CATSQGGLGTGELFF.

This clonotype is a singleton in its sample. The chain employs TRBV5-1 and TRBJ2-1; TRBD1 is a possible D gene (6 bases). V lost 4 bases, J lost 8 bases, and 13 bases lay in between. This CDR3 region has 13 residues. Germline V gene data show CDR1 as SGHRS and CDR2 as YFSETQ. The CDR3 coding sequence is TGCGCCAGCAGCCCGGGACACCTCGATGAGCAGTTCTTC. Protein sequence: CASSPGHLDEQFF.

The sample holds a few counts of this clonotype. The CDR3 bases are TGCGCCAGCAGCCAGTATCCGCTTCCGACGGGGCGGACAAACTATGGCTACACCTTC. This sequence encodes CASSQYPLPTGRTNYGYTF. This chain connects TRBV4-1 to TRBJ1-2, with a weak D call TRBD1 (5 bases). The V gene lost 3 bases and the J gene lost 2 bases, with 25 bases spanning the gap. Germline CDR1 MGHRA, CDR2 YSYEKL. The CDR3 has 19 residues.

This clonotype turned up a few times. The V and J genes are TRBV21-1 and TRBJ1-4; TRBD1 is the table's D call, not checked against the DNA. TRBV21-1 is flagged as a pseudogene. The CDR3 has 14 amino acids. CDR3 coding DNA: TGTGCCAGCAGCGAACCGGGACAGGTCCAAAAACTGTTTTTT. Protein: CASSEPGQVQKLFF.

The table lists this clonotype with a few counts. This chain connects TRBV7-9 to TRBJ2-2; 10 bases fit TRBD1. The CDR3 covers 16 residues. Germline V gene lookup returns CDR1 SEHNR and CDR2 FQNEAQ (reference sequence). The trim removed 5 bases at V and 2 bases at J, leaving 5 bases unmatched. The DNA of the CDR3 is TGTGCCAGCAGCATCAGGACAGGGGGTAACACCGGGGAGCTGTTTTTT. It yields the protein CASSIRTGGNTGELFF.

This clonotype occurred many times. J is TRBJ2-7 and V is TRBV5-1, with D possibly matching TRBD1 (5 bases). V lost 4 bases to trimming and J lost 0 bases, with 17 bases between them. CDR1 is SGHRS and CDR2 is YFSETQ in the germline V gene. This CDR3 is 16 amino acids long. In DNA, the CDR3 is TGCGCCAGCAGCCAAGCTGGACATACGAGCTCCTACGAGCAGTACTTC. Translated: CASSQAGHTSSYEQYF.

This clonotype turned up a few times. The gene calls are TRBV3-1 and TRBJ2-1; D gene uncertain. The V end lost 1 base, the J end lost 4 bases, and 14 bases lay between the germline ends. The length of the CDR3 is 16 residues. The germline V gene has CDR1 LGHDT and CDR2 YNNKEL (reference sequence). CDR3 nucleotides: TGTGCCAGCAGCCAAGCCTCAAGGTCCCGATACAATGAGCAGTTCTTC. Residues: CASSQASRSRYNEQFF.

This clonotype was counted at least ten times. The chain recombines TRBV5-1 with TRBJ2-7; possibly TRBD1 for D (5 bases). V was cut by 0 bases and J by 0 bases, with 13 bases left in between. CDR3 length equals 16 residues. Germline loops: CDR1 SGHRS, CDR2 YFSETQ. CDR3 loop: CASSLAGRARSYEQYF. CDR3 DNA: TGCGCCAGCAGCTTGGCAGGCAGGGCGCGCTCCTACGAGCAGTACTTC.

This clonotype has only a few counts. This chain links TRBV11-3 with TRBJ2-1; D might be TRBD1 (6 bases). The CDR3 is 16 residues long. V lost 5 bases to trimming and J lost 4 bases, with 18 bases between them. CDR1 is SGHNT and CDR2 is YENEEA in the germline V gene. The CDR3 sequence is CASSPQALTGYNEQFF. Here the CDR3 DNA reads TGTGCCAGCAGCCCTCAGGCCTTGACAGGTTACAATGAGCAGTTCTTC.

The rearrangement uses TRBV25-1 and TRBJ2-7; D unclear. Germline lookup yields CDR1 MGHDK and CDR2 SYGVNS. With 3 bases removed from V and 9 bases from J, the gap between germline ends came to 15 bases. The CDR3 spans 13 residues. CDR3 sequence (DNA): TGTGCCAGCAGTGATCTATTTACGGATGTGCAGTACTTC. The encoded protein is CASSDLFTDVQYF.

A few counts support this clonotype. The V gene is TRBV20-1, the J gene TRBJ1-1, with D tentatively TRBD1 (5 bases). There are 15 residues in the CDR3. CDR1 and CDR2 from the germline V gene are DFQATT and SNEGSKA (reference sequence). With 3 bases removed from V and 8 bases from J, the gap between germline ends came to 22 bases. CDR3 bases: TGCAGTGCTAGGAGCCGGGACGGAGAGGGTCTCGAAGCTTTCTTT. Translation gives CSARSRDGEGLEAFF.

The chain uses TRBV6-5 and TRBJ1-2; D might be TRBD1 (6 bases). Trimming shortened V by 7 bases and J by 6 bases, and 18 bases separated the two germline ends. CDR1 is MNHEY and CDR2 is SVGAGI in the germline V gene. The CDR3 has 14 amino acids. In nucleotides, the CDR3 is TGTGCCAGCAAGACCGGGACAACTAAGGATGGCTACACCTTC. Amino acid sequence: CASKTGTTKDGYTF.